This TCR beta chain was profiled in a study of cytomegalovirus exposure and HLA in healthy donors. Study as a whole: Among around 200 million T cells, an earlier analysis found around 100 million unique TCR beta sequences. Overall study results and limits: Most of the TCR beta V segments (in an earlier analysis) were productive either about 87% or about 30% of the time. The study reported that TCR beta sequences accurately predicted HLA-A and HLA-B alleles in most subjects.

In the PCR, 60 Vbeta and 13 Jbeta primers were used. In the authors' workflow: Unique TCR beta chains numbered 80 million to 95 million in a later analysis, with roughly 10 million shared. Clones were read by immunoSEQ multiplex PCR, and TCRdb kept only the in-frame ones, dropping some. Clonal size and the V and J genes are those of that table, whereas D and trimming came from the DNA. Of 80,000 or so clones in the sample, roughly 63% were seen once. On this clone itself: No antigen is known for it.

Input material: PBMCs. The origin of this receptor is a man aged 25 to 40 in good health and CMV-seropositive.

The CDR3 bases are TGTGCCAGCAGCGTAGACTCGGGACTTGATGAAAAACTGTTTTTT. This sequence encodes CASSVDSGLDEKLFF. V and J are TRBV9 and TRBJ1-4, with D possibly matching TRBD1 (5 bases). Germline V lookup: CDR1 SGDLS, CDR2 YYNGEE. The CDR3 has 15 amino acids. V was cut by 0 bases and J by 6 bases, with 12 bases left in between.